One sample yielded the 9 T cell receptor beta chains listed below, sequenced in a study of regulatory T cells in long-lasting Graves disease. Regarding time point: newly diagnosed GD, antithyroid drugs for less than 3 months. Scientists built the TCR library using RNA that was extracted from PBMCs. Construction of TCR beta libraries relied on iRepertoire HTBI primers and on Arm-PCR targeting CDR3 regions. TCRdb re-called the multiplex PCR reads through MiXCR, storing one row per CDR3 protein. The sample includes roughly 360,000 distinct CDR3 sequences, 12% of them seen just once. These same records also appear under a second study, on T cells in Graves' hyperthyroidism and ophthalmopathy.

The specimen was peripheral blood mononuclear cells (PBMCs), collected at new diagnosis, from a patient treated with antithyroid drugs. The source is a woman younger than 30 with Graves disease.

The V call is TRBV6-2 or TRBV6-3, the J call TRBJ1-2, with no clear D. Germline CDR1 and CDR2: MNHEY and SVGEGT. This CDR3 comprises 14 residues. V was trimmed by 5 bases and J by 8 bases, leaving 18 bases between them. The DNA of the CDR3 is TGTGCCAGCAGTGTGGTCGTCCCCCAGGAAGGCTACACCTTC. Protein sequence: CASSVVVPQEGYTF.

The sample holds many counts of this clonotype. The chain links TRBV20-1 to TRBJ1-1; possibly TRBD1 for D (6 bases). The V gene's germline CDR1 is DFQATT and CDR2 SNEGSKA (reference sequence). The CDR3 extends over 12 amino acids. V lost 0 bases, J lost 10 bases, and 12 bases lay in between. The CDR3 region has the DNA TGCAGTGCTAGAGAATTGGGGGCAGGAGCTTTCTTT. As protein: CSARELGAGAFF.

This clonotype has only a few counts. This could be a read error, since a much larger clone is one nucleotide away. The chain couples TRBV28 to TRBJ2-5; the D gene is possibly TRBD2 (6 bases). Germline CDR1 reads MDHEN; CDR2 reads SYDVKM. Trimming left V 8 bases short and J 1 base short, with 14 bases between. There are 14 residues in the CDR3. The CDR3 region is CASGRTLAQETQYF. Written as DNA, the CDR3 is TGTGCCAGCGGAAGGACACTAGCCCAAGAGACCCAGTACTTC.

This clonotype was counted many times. This CDR3 is CASSLDPGGRTYEQYF. The CDR3 nucleotides are TGTGCCAGCAGCTTAGATCCGGGCGGGAGGACCTACGAGCAGTACTTC. The J gene is TRBJ2-7, the V gene TRBV11-2; the match to TRBD2 covers 8 bases. The J segment lost 2 bases and the V segment lost 0 bases, leaving 6 bases of the junction unmatched. The germline V gene has CDR1 SGHAT and CDR2 FQNNGV. The CDR3 loop spans 16 amino acids.

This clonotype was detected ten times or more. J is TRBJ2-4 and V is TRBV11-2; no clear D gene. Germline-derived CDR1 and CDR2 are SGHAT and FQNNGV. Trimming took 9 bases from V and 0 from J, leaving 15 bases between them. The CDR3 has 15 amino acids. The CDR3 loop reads CASGRALLAKNIQYF. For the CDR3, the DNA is TGTGCCAGTGGTCGGGCGTTACTAGCCAAAAACATTCAGTACTTC.

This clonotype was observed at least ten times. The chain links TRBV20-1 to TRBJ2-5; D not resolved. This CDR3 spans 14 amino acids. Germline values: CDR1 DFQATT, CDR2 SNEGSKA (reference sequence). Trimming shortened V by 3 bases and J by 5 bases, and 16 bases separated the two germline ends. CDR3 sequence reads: CSASVLHGWETQYF. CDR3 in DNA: TGCAGTGCTAGCGTACTTCACGGGTGGGAGACCCAGTACTTC.

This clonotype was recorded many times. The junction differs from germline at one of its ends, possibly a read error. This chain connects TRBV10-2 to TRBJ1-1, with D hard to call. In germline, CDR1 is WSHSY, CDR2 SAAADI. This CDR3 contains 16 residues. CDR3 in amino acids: CATSRPEGIGNTEAFF. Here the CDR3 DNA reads TGCGCCACCAGTCGTCCGGAAGGCATTGGGAATACTGAAGCTTTCTTT.

CDR3 region: CASSVGRGDTEAFF. The CDR3 DNA reads as TGTGCCAGCAGCGTAGGTCGGGGGGACACTGAAGCTTTCTTT. This chain uses TRBV9 with TRBJ1-1; weak D call: TRBD1 (5 bases). This CDR3 is built from 14 residues. V lost 0 bases and J lost 3, with 9 bases in between. Germline V gene sequence: CDR1 SGDLS, CDR2 YYNGEE.

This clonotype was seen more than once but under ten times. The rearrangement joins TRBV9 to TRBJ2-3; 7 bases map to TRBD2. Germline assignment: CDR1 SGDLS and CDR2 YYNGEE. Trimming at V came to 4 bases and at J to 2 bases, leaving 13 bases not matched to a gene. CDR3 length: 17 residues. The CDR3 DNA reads TGTGCCAGCAGCTCCCCCCTTAACGGGGGGTACACAGATACGCAGTATTTT. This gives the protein CASSSPLNGGYTDTQYF.